The 22 T cell receptor beta chains below come from one sample, sequenced in a study of cytomegalovirus exposure and HLA in healthy donors. PCR used 60 Vbeta primers and 13 Jbeta primers. TCRdb keeps only in-frame clones here, not all; method: immunoSEQ multiplex PCR. The data hold 140,000 to 150,000 clones, with approximately 83% observed a single time. The sequencing input was PBMCs. The receptors shown here come from a middle-aged woman in good health and CMV-seronegative.

V gene TRBV13 combines with J gene TRBJ2-7; D possibly corresponds to TRBD1 (5 bases). Trimming removed 5 bases at V and 6 bases at J, with 14 bases between. The CDR3 has 13 amino acids. Germline values: CDR1 PRHDT, CDR2 FYEKMQ (reference sequence). The CDR3 DNA reads as TGTGCCAGCAGCGAGCAGGGTGATGGCGAGCAGTACTTC. It codes for CASSEQGDGEQYF.

This chain uses TRBV25-1 with TRBJ2-2; TRBD2 is a possible D gene (6 bases). Trimming shortened V by 3 bases and J by 4 bases, and 15 bases separated the two germline ends. The V gene's germline CDR1 is MGHDK and CDR2 SYGVNS. This CDR3 has 16 residues. In DNA, the CDR3 is TGTGCCAGCAGTGAGATGGGGGGAGCCATCACCGGGGAGCTGTTTTTT. Translating gives CASSEMGGAITGELFF.

The chain has TRBV5-1 and TRBJ2-5, with 7 bases identical to TRBD2. The DNA end favors TRBJ2-7, so the J call may be wrong. There are 14 residues in the CDR3. From germline, CDR1 is SGHRS and CDR2 YFSETQ. The CDR3 coding sequence is TGCGCCAGCATGGGCGGGGGTGAGAGCCACGAGCAGTACTTC. Translation gives CASMGGGESHEQYF.

The V call is TRBV15, the J call TRBJ1-2; D is ambiguous. Germline CDR1 reads LNHNV; CDR2 reads YYDKDF (reference sequence). The CDR3 is 13 residues long. V lost 1 base, J lost 6 bases, and 9 bases lay in between. The CDR3 protein is CATSRVTGDGYTF. The CDR3 DNA reads as TGTGCCACCAGCAGAGTCACGGGAGATGGCTACACCTTC.

The rearrangement joins TRBV5-4 to TRBJ1-3; 11 positions agree with TRBD1. The CDR3 extends over 16 amino acids. The trim removed 4 bases at V and 0 bases at J, leaving 3 bases unmatched. The V gene's germline CDR1 is SGHNT and CDR2 YYREEE (reference sequence). DNA of the CDR3: TGTGCCAGCAGCGCCGGGACAGGGGGCTCTGGAAACACCATATATTTT. This codes for CASSAGTGGSGNTIYF. Full variable domain (remainder filled in from reference TRBV5-4 and TRBJ1-3): ETGVTQSPTHLIKTRGQQVTLRCSSQSGHNTVSWYQQALGQGPQFIFQYYREEENGRGNFPPRFSGLQFPNYSSELNVNALELDDSALYLCASSAGTGGSGNTIYFGEGSWLTVV.

The chain couples TRBV28 to TRBJ1-5; D possibly corresponds to TRBD1 (5 bases). This CDR3 has 14 amino acids. The germline V gene has CDR1 MDHEN and CDR2 SYDVKM. V lost 4 bases, J lost 0 bases, and 7 bases lay in between. The CDR3 loop is CASSYRFSNQPQHF. The CDR3 nucleotides are TGTGCCAGCAGTTACAGGTTTAGCAATCAGCCCCAGCATTTT. Supplemented by reference TRBV28 and TRBJ1-5, the full variable domain reads DVKVTQSSRYLVKRTGEKVFLECVQDMDHENMFWYRQDPGLGLRLIYFSYDVKMKEKGDIPEGYSVSREKKERFSLILESASTNQTSMYLCASSYRFSNQPQHFGDGTRLSIL.

The chain has TRBV11-2 and TRBJ2-5; 7 nucleotides align to TRBD2. This CDR3 region has 14 residues. The junction had 5 bases not matched to a gene; V was cut back by 5 bases and J by 2 bases. CDR1 is SGHAT, CDR2 FQNNGV, per germline. The CDR3 coding sequence is TGTGCCAGCAGCCGAGGGAGGGTGCAAGAGACCCAGTACTTC. Translation gives CASSRGRVQETQYF.

The chain carries TRBV19 and TRBJ1-1, with unresolved D. V was shortened by 5 bases and J by 0 bases, with 16 bases between the two germline ends. This CDR3 region has 16 residues. CDR1 and CDR2 from the germline V gene are LNHDA and SQIVND (reference sequence). The CDR3 nucleotides are TGTGCCAGTAGTCCCCATCAAAACGGGGTGAACACTGAAGCTTTCTTT. It specifies CASSPHQNGVNTEAFF.

This clone was found a few times. The chain joins TRBV28 to TRBJ1-5; the match to TRBD1 covers 7 bases. The CDR3 length is 16 residues. Germline loops: CDR1 MDHEN, CDR2 SYDVKM. V shed 7 bases, J shed 4 bases, and the junction held 13 bases outside the gene matches. The CDR3 DNA is TGTGCCAGCAACCTTGATGCCGGGACAGTGAATCAGCCCCAGCATTTT. Translating gives CASNLDAGTVNQPQHF.

The CDR3 sequence: CASSEVYGGGYTF. In DNA form, the CDR3 reads TGTGCCAGCAGTGAAGTGTATGGGGGGGGCTACACCTTC. The chain combines TRBV2 with TRBJ1-2; tentative D call: TRBD1 (5 bases). Trimming took 1 base from V and 8 from J, leaving 11 bases between them. The germline V gene encodes CDR1 SNHLY and CDR2 FYNNEI. This CDR3 spans 13 amino acids.

This chain uses TRBV4-1 with TRBJ2-3; 11 bases are a match to TRBD1. Losses at the gene ends were 3 bases for V and 2 bases for J; bases not matched to a gene: 10. The CDR3 extends over 18 amino acids. Germline loops: CDR1 MGHRA, CDR2 YSYEKL. The CDR3 DNA sequence: TGCGCCAGCAGCCAGAAGGCGGACAGGGGGCGCGTCACAGATACGCAGTATTTT. Residues: CASSQKADRGRVTDTQYF.

The genes are TRBV21-1 and TRBJ2-2; the table names TRBD2, a call not compared with the DNA. TRBV21-1 constitutes a pseudogene. This CDR3 is 15 amino acids long. The CDR3 DNA reads as TGTGCCAGCAGCAAAACGGACTTCGGTCCCGGGGAGCTGTTTTTT. Translated: CASSKTDFGPGELFF.

The chain links TRBV29-1 to TRBJ2-7, with D possibly matching TRBD2 (6 bases). The CDR3 loop spans 13 amino acids. V shed 7 bases and J shed 5 bases, with 18 bases lying between them. CDR1 is SQVTM and CDR2 is ANQGSEA in the germline V gene. As DNA, the CDR3 is TGCAGCGCGATAGGGGCTAGCGTTCACGAGCAGTACTTC. Translated, it gives CSAIGASVHEQYF.

A few counts support this clone. Mismatch with germline at one junction end may stem from a read error. Other nucleotide sequences from this sample produce the same CDR3. The chain links TRBV6-1 to TRBJ1-3; D perhaps matches TRBD1 (5 bases). Germline CDR1 and CDR2: MNHNS and SASEGT. The CDR3 totals 11 residues. The CDR3 bases are TGTGCCAGCAGTGAGCAGACAGTACCTAATTTT. This sequence encodes CASSEQTVPNF.

This rearrangement joins TRBV19 to TRBJ2-3; 7 nucleotides match TRBD2. CDR1 and CDR2 from the germline V gene are LNHDA and SQIVND (reference sequence). The CDR3 sequence is 15 residues long. With 5 bases clipped from V and 0 bases from J, the junction kept 5 bases outside the gene matches. The CDR3: CASSPSGGSTDTQYF. CDR3 nucleotide sequence: TGTGCCAGTAGTCCCTCGGGGGGTAGCACAGATACGCAGTATTTT.

The V and J genes are TRBV2 and TRBJ2-5; tentatively, D is TRBD1 (7 bases). Germline values: CDR1 SNHLY, CDR2 FYNNEI. V lost 8 bases, J lost 1 base, and 17 bases lay in between. The CDR3 is 15 residues long. The CDR3 sequence is CASPGGSGGQETQYF. Here the CDR3 DNA reads TGTGCCAGCCCAGGGGGGTCGGGCGGCCAAGAGACCCAGTACTTC.

The chain joins TRBV4-2 to TRBJ1-3; 7 bases map to TRBD1. Unmatched junction bases numbered 4, after V lost 0 bases and J lost 5 bases. Looked up from germline, CDR1 is LGHNA and CDR2 is YNFKEQ. The CDR3 totals 15 residues. For the CDR3, the DNA is TGTGCCAGCAGCCAAGAGGAGGGGGCAAGAAACACCATATATTTT. It codes for CASSQEEGARNTIYF.

This chain links TRBV10-2 with TRBJ2-1; the match to TRBD2 covers 7 bases. V shed 8 bases, J shed 4 bases, and the junction held 11 bases outside the gene matches. The CDR3 contains 15 residues. From germline, CDR1 is WSHSY and CDR2 SAAADI. The CDR3 sequence: CASHPRAGDYNEQFF. Written as DNA, the CDR3 is TGCGCCAGCCACCCGAGGGCGGGGGATTACAATGAGCAGTTCTTC.

The rearrangement joins TRBV10-2 to TRBJ2-3; TRBD2 matches at 7 bases. The ends lost 6 bases at V and 7 bases at J; junction bases unmatched: 4. Per germline, CDR1 WSHSY and CDR2 SAAADI. This CDR3 region has 12 residues. CDR3 residues: CASRIAGNTQYF. The CDR3 DNA sequence: TGCGCCAGCAGAATAGCGGGCAATACGCAGTATTTT.

Of note for this clone: Distinct nucleotide sequences in the sample also encode this CDR3. The chain joins TRBV5-1 to TRBJ1-2; D gene uncertain. CDR3 length equals 12 residues. Trimming cost V 0 bases and J 5 bases, with 5 bases left between them. Germline loops: CDR1 SGHRS, CDR2 YFSETQ. DNA of the CDR3: TGCGCCAGCAGCTTGGCCGGGTATGGCTACACCTTC. Protein sequence: CASSLAGYGYTF.

To note about this clone: The sample holds other DNA sequences that translate to the same CDR3. V is TRBV10-3 and J is TRBJ1-6; TRBD1 matches at 7 bases. Germline loops: CDR1 ENHRY, CDR2 SYGVKD. The J segment lost 7 bases and the V segment lost 5 bases, leaving 5 bases of the junction unmatched. The CDR3 contains 14 residues. The CDR3 here is CAISRDSLNSPLHF. The CDR3 DNA reads TGTGCCATCAGTCGGGACAGTTTGAATTCACCCCTCCACTTT.

The count of this clone is one. The chain employs TRBV6-5 and TRBJ2-7; no definite D call. V gave up 0 bases and J gave up 2 bases, with 8 bases separating them. The CDR3 is 14 residues long. The germline CDR1 and CDR2 sequences are MNHEY and SVGAGI. The CDR3 reads CASSYSALAYEQYF. The DNA for the CDR3 is TGTGCCAGCAGTTACTCGGCTCTAGCCTACGAGCAGTACTTC.